This entry lists 7 T cell receptor beta chains sequenced from one sample in a study of cytomegalovirus exposure and HLA in healthy donors. Vbeta (60) and Jbeta (13) primers were used in the PCR. Generated by immunoSEQ multiplex PCR, the TCRdb table keeps only in-frame clones and is missing some. The table includes about 140,000 clones, roughly three fifths detected once. Input material: PBMCs. The source is a male donor in good health and CMV-seronegative.

The chain employs TRBV7-8 and TRBJ2-1; TRBD2 aligns across 7 bases. CDR3 length: 15 residues. Losses at the gene ends were 5 bases for V and 13 bases for J; bases not matched to a gene: 17. Per the germline V gene, CDR1 is SGHVS and CDR2 is FQNEAQ. The CDR3: CASSATSWVGGDQFF. The CDR3 bases are TGTGCCAGCAGCGCGACGAGTTGGGTGGGGGGGGACCAGTTCTTC.

This chain links TRBV18 with TRBJ1-1; possibly TRBD1 for D (6 bases). Trimming pared 2 bases from V and 0 bases from J, leaving 19 bases between. CDR3 size: 18 residues. Germline V lookup: CDR1 KGHSH, CDR2 LQKENI. In DNA form, the CDR3 reads TGTGCCAGCTCACCAGTCCTTTCCACAGGGACCCTGAACACTGAAGCTTTCTTT. Translated: CASSPVLSTGTLNTEAFF.

The rearrangement links TRBV7-6 to TRBJ1-1; 7 bases line up with TRBD1. Germline lookup yields CDR1 SGHVS and CDR2 FNYEAQ. Trimming removed 5 bases from V and 1 base from J; junction bases left unmatched: 4. The length of the CDR3 is 14 residues. The CDR3 DNA follows: TGTGCCAGCAGCGCAAGACAGGGGAACACTGAAGCTTTCTTT. This gives the protein CASSARQGNTEAFF.

The rearrangement uses TRBV6-1 and TRBJ2-2, with 11 bases fitting TRBD2. The CDR3 consists of 15 residues. With V trimmed by 6 bases and J by 2 bases, 2 bases remained unmatched. CDR1 is MNHNS and CDR2 is SASEGT in the germline V gene. In DNA, the CDR3 is TGTGCCAGCAGAGGACTAGCGGGTAACACCGGGGAGCTGTTTTTT. This gives the protein CASRGLAGNTGELFF.

The chain employs TRBV7-3 and TRBJ2-7, with TRBD1 identical over 10 bases. The CDR3 totals 15 residues. J lost 2 bases, V lost 3 bases, and 4 bases had no gene match. Germline CDR1 SGHTA, CDR2 FQGTGA. CDR3 loop: CASSFGQGEAYEQYF. The CDR3 bases are TGTGCCAGCAGCTTCGGACAGGGGGAAGCCTACGAGCAGTACTTC.

The chain employs TRBV5-4 and TRBJ1-2, with a possible D match to TRBD1 (5 bases). The CDR3 consists of 15 residues. Germline CDR1 is SGHNT and CDR2 is YYREEE (reference sequence). V gave up 7 bases and J gave up 0 bases, with 16 bases separating them. The CDR3: CASSQDPRTNYGYTF. CDR3 sequence (DNA): TGTGCCAGCTCACAGGACCCCCGGACTAACTATGGCTACACCTTC.

The chain combines TRBV30 with TRBJ2-7; D is perhaps TRBD2 (6 bases). The CDR3 runs to 13 residues. Germline-derived CDR1 and CDR2 are GTSNPN and SVGIG (reference sequence). Trimming shortened V by 3 bases and J by 0 bases, and 9 bases separated the two germline ends. The CDR3 DNA reads as TGTGCCTGGAGCGGAGGGCTCTCCTACGAGCAGTACTTC. Protein: CAWSGGLSYEQYF.